The clone carrying this T cell receptor (beta chain) turned up a few times. Its antigen is not identified. This specimen comes from a study of cytomegalovirus exposure and HLA in healthy donors. Broader study findings: One variant, a missense change in DCLRE1C, was linked in a later analysis to TCR beta V- and J-gene trimming. In a later analysis, at a false discovery rate of 0.05, roughly 17,000 TCR beta sequences were associated with HLA alleles. With high specificity and sensitivity, the classifier reportedly diagnosed cytomegalovirus status.

The CDR3 is 17 amino acids. Germline CDR1 is SGHRS and CDR2 is YFSETQ. Regarding donors, all were healthy bone marrow donors. Researchers ran the PCR with 60 Vbeta and 13 Jbeta primers. TCRdb keeps only in-frame clones here, not all; method: immunoSEQ multiplex PCR. The sample lists under 200,000 clones; approximately 82% were seen once. The TCR sequence derives from a woman aged 40 to 50 in good health and CMV-seropositive. J is TRBJ2-5 and V is TRBV5-1, with D possibly being TRBD2 (5 bases). The J call is doubtful: the DNA matches TRBJ2-7 better. The sample consisted of PBMCs. The CDR3 region is CASSLGRLASSSYEQYF. The CDR3 DNA follows: TGCGCCAGCAGCTTGGGTCGGTTAGCGTCTAGCTCCTACGAGCAGTACTTC.